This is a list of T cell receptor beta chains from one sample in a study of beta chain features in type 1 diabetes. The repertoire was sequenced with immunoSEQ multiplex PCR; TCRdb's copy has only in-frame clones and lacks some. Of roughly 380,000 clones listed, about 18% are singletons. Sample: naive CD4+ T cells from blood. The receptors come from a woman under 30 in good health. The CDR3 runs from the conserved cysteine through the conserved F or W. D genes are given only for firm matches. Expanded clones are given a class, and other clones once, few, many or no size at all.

cdr3_aa: CASSQALGGNEQFF
cdr3_nt: TGTGCCAGCAGCCAAGCCCTGGGGGGCAATGAGCAGTTCTTC
j_call: TRBJ2-1
clone_size: -
d_call: -
v_call: TRBV4-2

cdr3_aa: CASSPYSGANVLTF
cdr3_nt: TGTGCCAGCAGCCCTTACTCTGGGGCCAACGTCCTGACTTTC
j_call: TRBJ2-6
clone_size: -
d_call: -
v_call: TRBV14

cdr3_aa: CASSLGKVPGTEAFF
cdr3_nt: TGTGCCAGCAGCTTAGGTAAGGTACCGGGAACTGAAGCTTTCTTT
j_call: TRBJ1-1
clone_size: few
d_call: -
v_call: TRBV7-2

cdr3_aa: CASSLVSGEETQYF
cdr3_nt: TGTGCCAGCAGCTTGGTGTCGGGGGAAGAGACCCAGTACTTC
j_call: TRBJ2-5
clone_size: -
d_call: -
v_call: TRBV5-6

cdr3_aa: CASSGTGTGANVLTF
cdr3_nt: TGTGCCAGCTCGGGAACAGGTACCGGGGCCAACGTCCTGACTTTC
j_call: TRBJ2-6
clone_size: few
d_call: -
v_call: TRBV18

cdr3_aa: CASSPANRGLRAEAFF
cdr3_nt: TGCGCCAGCAGCCCGGCAAACAGGGGGCTTAGGGCTGAAGCTTTCTTT
j_call: TRBJ1-1
clone_size: -
d_call: TRBD1
v_call: TRBV5-1

cdr3_aa: CAWTLQENTQYF
cdr3_nt: TGTGCCTGGACCCTTCAGGAAAATACGCAGTATTTT
j_call: TRBJ2-3
clone_size: -
d_call: -
v_call: TRBV30

cdr3_aa: CASSYNRDNYGYTF
cdr3_nt: TGCGCCAGCAGCTATAACAGGGACAACTATGGCTACACCTTC
j_call: TRBJ1-2
clone_size: -
d_call: -
v_call: TRBV5-1

cdr3_aa: CASSQVVQGDYGYTF
cdr3_nt: TGCGCCAGCAGCCAAGTGGTACAGGGGGACTATGGCTACACCTTC
j_call: TRBJ1-2
clone_size: few
d_call: TRBD1
v_call: TRBV4-3

cdr3_aa: CAWSRLGQGDTEAFF
cdr3_nt: TGTGCCTGGAGTAGGTTAGGACAGGGGGACACTGAAGCTTTCTTT
j_call: TRBJ1-1
clone_size: -
d_call: TRBD1
v_call: TRBV30

cdr3_aa: CASSQGQGNVYGYTF
cdr3_nt: TGCGCCAGCAGCCAAGGACAGGGGAACGTCTATGGCTACACCTTC
j_call: TRBJ1-2
clone_size: few
d_call: TRBD1
v_call: TRBV4-1

cdr3_aa: CASSIARGADTQYF
cdr3_nt: TGTGCCAGTAGTATCGCGCGGGGCGCAGATACGCAGTATTTT
j_call: TRBJ2-3
clone_size: few
d_call: -
v_call: TRBV19

cdr3_aa: CASSPEKDTQYF
cdr3_nt: TGTGCCAGCTCACCAGAGAAGGATACGCAGTATTTT
j_call: TRBJ2-3
clone_size: -
d_call: -
v_call: TRBV18

cdr3_aa: CASSLGASGSSYEQYF
cdr3_nt: TGCGCCAGCAGCTTGGGGGCTAGCGGGAGCTCCTACGAGCAGTACTTC
j_call: TRBJ2-7
clone_size: few
d_call: TRBD2
v_call: TRBV5-1

cdr3_aa: CASSPRLAGSSGANVLTF
cdr3_nt: TGTGCCAGCTCACCAAGACTAGCGGGGAGCTCTGGGGCCAACGTCCTGACTTTC
j_call: TRBJ2-6
clone_size: -
d_call: TRBD2
v_call: TRBV18

cdr3_aa: CASSLVLAGGAETQYF
cdr3_nt: TGCGCCAGCAGCTTGGTCCTAGCGGGAGGAGCAGAGACCCAGTACTTC
j_call: TRBJ2-5
clone_size: few
d_call: TRBD2
v_call: TRBV5-1

cdr3_aa: CASSLAAGGLWSTDTQYF
cdr3_nt: TGTGCCAGCAGCTTAGCGGCGGGGGGGCTGTGGAGCACAGATACGCAGTATTTT
j_call: TRBJ2-3
clone_size: -
d_call: TRBD2
v_call: TRBV7-6

cdr3_aa: CASSQKITFGGTDSYEQYF
cdr3_nt: TGCGCCAGCAGCCAAAAAATTACCTTCGGAGGGACTGACTCCTACGAGCAGTACTTC
j_call: TRBJ2-7
clone_size: few
d_call: -
v_call: TRBV4-3

cdr3_aa: CASRLTEMNTEAFF
cdr3_nt: TGCGCCAGCAGGCTGACGGAGATGAACACTGAAGCTTTCTTT
j_call: TRBJ1-1
clone_size: -
d_call: -
v_call: TRBV5-1

cdr3_aa: CASSGTMQGTEAFF
cdr3_nt: TGTGCCAGCAGCGGAACGATGCAGGGGACTGAAGCTTTCTTT
j_call: TRBJ1-1
clone_size: few
d_call: -
v_call: TRBV5-8

cdr3_aa: CASLYSGANVLTF
cdr3_nt: TGTGCCAGCCTTTACTCTGGGGCCAACGTCCTGACTTTC
j_call: TRBJ2-6
clone_size: few
d_call: -
v_call: TRBV2

cdr3_aa: CSVSHEGGRDTEAFF
cdr3_nt: TGCAGCGTGTCCCACGAAGGGGGCAGGGACACTGAAGCTTTCTTT
j_call: TRBJ1-1
clone_size: -
d_call: TRBD1
v_call: TRBV29-1

cdr3_aa: CASSLIREQYF
cdr3_nt: TGTGCCAGCAGCCTAATACGCGAGCAGTACTTC
j_call: TRBJ2-7
clone_size: -
d_call: -
v_call: TRBV7-2

cdr3_aa: CASSRGTSGQETQYF
cdr3_nt: TGCGCCAGCAGCCGGGGGACTAGCGGACAAGAGACCCAGTACTTC
j_call: TRBJ2-5
clone_size: few
d_call: TRBD2
v_call: TRBV5-1

cdr3_aa: CASSLSRVLHQPQHF
cdr3_nt: TGCGCCAGCAGCTTGAGCAGGGTTCTGCATCAGCCCCAGCATTTT
j_call: TRBJ1-5
clone_size: -
d_call: -
v_call: TRBV5-1

cdr3_aa: CASSEQGHGTEAFF
cdr3_nt: TGTGCCAGCAGTGAACAGGGTCACGGCACTGAAGCTTTCTTT
j_call: TRBJ1-1
clone_size: few
d_call: -
v_call: TRBV25-1

cdr3_aa: CASSQDLDSALNYGYTF
cdr3_nt: TGCGCCAGCAGCCAAGATCTGGACAGCGCCTTAAACTATGGCTACACCTTC
j_call: TRBJ1-2
clone_size: once
d_call: -
v_call: TRBV4-1

cdr3_aa: CASSYSQGNQPQHF
cdr3_nt: TGTGCCAGCAGTTACTCACAGGGGAATCAGCCCCAGCATTTT
j_call: TRBJ1-5
clone_size: -
d_call: TRBD1
v_call: TRBV6-5

cdr3_aa: CASSLKGAPNTEAFF
cdr3_nt: TGTGCCAGCAGCTTGAAGGGGGCTCCAAACACTGAAGCTTTCTTT
j_call: TRBJ1-1
clone_size: -
d_call: TRBD1
v_call: TRBV5-6

cdr3_aa: CASSMTGDTGELFF
cdr3_nt: TGCGCCAGCAGCATGACAGGGGACACCGGGGAGCTGTTTTTT
j_call: TRBJ2-2
clone_size: few
d_call: TRBD1
v_call: TRBV5-1

cdr3_aa: CASSHLWGPHTF
cdr3_nt: TGTGCCAGCAGCCACCTATGGGGGCCGCACACCTTC
j_call: TRBJ1-2
clone_size: few
d_call: -
v_call: TRBV14

cdr3_aa: CASSWVTATGELFF
cdr3_nt: TGTGCCAGCAGTTGGGTGACAGCCACCGGGGAGCTGTTTTTT
j_call: TRBJ2-2
clone_size: -
d_call: -
v_call: TRBV2

cdr3_aa: CASSLGDNYGYTF
cdr3_nt: TGTGCCAGCAGTTTGGGAGATAACTATGGCTACACCTTC
j_call: TRBJ1-2
clone_size: -
d_call: -
v_call: TRBV28

cdr3_aa: CASSYKGREGSPLHF
cdr3_nt: TGTGCCAGTAGTTACAAGGGCAGGGAGGGCTCACCCCTCCACTTT
j_call: TRBJ1-6
clone_size: few
d_call: -
v_call: TRBV6-5

cdr3_aa: CASSFRSGTSVSNEQFF
cdr3_nt: TGTGCCAGCAGCTTCCGATCCGGGACTAGCGTGAGCAATGAGCAGTTCTTC
j_call: TRBJ2-1
clone_size: -
d_call: TRBD2
v_call: TRBV9

cdr3_aa: CASSSQAGHTEAFF
cdr3_nt: TGTGCCAGCAGTTCCCAGGCGGGCCACACTGAAGCTTTCTTT
j_call: TRBJ1-1
clone_size: -
d_call: -
v_call: TRBV6-6

cdr3_aa: CASSQDFGLSSYEQYF
cdr3_nt: TGCGCCAGCAGCCAAGATTTTGGCCTCAGCTCCTACGAGCAGTACTTC
j_call: TRBJ2-7
clone_size: few
d_call: -
v_call: TRBV4-3

cdr3_aa: CSVAFTGAGQPQHF
cdr3_nt: TGCAGCGTTGCCTTCACAGGGGCCGGGCAGCCCCAGCATTTT
j_call: TRBJ1-5
clone_size: -
d_call: TRBD1
v_call: TRBV29-1

cdr3_aa: CAWSVGNRMAFF
cdr3_nt: TGTGCCTGGAGTGTAGGTAACAGGATGGCTTTCTTT
j_call: TRBJ1-1
clone_size: few
d_call: -
v_call: TRBV30

cdr3_aa: CASSRTGAGGTEAFF
cdr3_nt: TGTGCCAGCAGTAGGACAGGGGCAGGGGGCACTGAAGCTTTCTTT
j_call: TRBJ1-1
clone_size: -
d_call: TRBD1
v_call: TRBV9

cdr3_aa: CASSSKTSGQETQYF
cdr3_nt: TGCGCCAGCAGCTCCAAAACTAGCGGTCAAGAGACCCAGTACTTC
j_call: TRBJ2-5
clone_size: -
d_call: TRBD2
v_call: TRBV5-1

cdr3_aa: CAWSVNSAVYGYTF
cdr3_nt: TGTGCCTGGAGTGTAAATTCGGCGGTCTATGGCTACACCTTC
j_call: TRBJ1-2
clone_size: -
d_call: -
v_call: TRBV30

cdr3_aa: CASSIPGGFSLGNEQFF
cdr3_nt: TGTGCCAGTAGCATACCAGGGGGCTTCTCGCTCGGCAATGAGCAGTTCTTC
j_call: TRBJ2-1
clone_size: few
d_call: TRBD1
v_call: TRBV19

cdr3_aa: CASSLGLAGGRETQYF
cdr3_nt: TGTGCCAGCAGCTTAGGGCTAGCGGGGGGTAGGGAGACCCAGTACTTC
j_call: TRBJ2-5
clone_size: -
d_call: TRBD2
v_call: TRBV7-2

cdr3_aa: CATSRGTGDEQFF
cdr3_nt: TGTGCCACCAGCAGAGGCACAGGGGACGAGCAGTTCTTC
j_call: TRBJ2-1
clone_size: few
d_call: TRBD1
v_call: TRBV15

cdr3_aa: CASSPSEQETQYF
cdr3_nt: TGTGCCAGCAGCCCCTCAGAACAAGAGACCCAGTACTTC
j_call: TRBJ2-5
clone_size: few
d_call: -
v_call: TRBV10-3

cdr3_aa: CAWSGRRDQPQHF
cdr3_nt: TGTGCCTGGAGTGGCAGGCGAGATCAGCCCCAGCATTTT
j_call: TRBJ1-5
clone_size: -
d_call: -
v_call: TRBV30

cdr3_aa: CASSPRDRGPYEQYF
cdr3_nt: TGTGCCAGCTCACCAAGGGACAGGGGACCCTACGAGCAGTACTTC
j_call: TRBJ2-7
clone_size: -
d_call: TRBD1
v_call: TRBV18

cdr3_aa: CASSYWGQGTDTQYF
cdr3_nt: TGTGCCAGCAGTTACTGGGGACAGGGCACAGATACGCAGTATTTT
j_call: TRBJ2-3
clone_size: -
d_call: TRBD1
v_call: TRBV6-6

cdr3_aa: CASNLRRGGAGNEQYF
cdr3_nt: TGTGCCAGCAACCTCCGAAGGGGGGGAGCTGGGAACGAGCAGTACTTC
j_call: TRBJ2-7
clone_size: few
d_call: -
v_call: TRBV13

cdr3_aa: CASSEILGVNTEAFF
cdr3_nt: TGTGCCAGCAGTGAAATCCTAGGAGTGAACACTGAAGCTTTCTTT
j_call: TRBJ1-1
clone_size: few
d_call: -
v_call: TRBV25-1

cdr3_aa: CASRTGLAEYNEQFF
cdr3_nt: TGTGCCAGCAGGACGGGACTAGCGGAGTACAATGAGCAGTTCTTC
j_call: TRBJ2-1
clone_size: -
d_call: TRBD2
v_call: TRBV5-6

cdr3_aa: CASSLPTVRGREQFF
cdr3_nt: TGTGCCAGCAGCTTACCAACCGTCAGGGGGCGGGAGCAGTTCTTC
j_call: TRBJ2-1
clone_size: -
d_call: TRBD1
v_call: TRBV7-8

cdr3_aa: CASSQEGLAGYNEQFF
cdr3_nt: TGTGCCAGCAGCCAAGAAGGTCTAGCGGGGTACAATGAGCAGTTCTTC
j_call: TRBJ2-1
clone_size: -
d_call: TRBD2
v_call: TRBV14

cdr3_aa: CASRSGRGLSYEQYF
cdr3_nt: TGTGCCAGCAGGTCGGGGAGGGGACTTTCCTACGAGCAGTACTTC
j_call: TRBJ2-7
clone_size: few
d_call: TRBD2
v_call: TRBV27

cdr3_aa: CASSPVSYNEQFF
cdr3_nt: TGTGCCAGCAGCCCTGTCTCCTACAATGAGCAGTTCTTC
j_call: TRBJ2-1
clone_size: -
d_call: -
v_call: TRBV7-2

cdr3_aa: CASSEAGGGAAKNIQYF
cdr3_nt: TGTGCCAGCAGTGAAGCAGGAGGGGGCGCGGCCAAAAACATTCAGTACTTC
j_call: TRBJ2-4
clone_size: -
d_call: -
v_call: TRBV2